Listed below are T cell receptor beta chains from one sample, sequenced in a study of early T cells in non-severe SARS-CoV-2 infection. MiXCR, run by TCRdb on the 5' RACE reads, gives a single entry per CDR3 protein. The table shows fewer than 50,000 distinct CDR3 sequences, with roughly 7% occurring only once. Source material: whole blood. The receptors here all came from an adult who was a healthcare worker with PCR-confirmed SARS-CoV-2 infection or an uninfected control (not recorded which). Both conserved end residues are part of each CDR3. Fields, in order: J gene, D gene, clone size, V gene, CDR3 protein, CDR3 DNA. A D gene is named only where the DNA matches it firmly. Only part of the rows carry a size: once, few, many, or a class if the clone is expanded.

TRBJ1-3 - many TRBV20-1 CSANHGGVGGNTIYF TGCAGTGCCAACCACGGGGGGGTTGGTGGAAACACCATATATTTT
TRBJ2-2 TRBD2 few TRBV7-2 CASSSSLESSGAAFYGELFF TGTGCCAGCAGCTCCTCCTTAGAGTCTAGCGGGGCCGCGTTTTACGGGGAGCTGTTTTTT
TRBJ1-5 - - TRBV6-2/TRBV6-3 CASKGGLDNQPQHF TGTGCCAGCAAGGGGGGCCTGGACAATCAGCCCCAGCATTTT
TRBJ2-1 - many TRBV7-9 CASRPRNLENEQFF TGTGCCAGCAGACCGCGCAACCTAGAGAATGAGCAGTTCTTC
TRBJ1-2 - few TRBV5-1 CASSGERGGGYTF TGCGCCAGCAGTGGCGAGAGAGGCGGAGGCTACACCTTC
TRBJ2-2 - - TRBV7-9 CASSPWVGATFGTGELFF TGTGCCAGCAGCCCCTGGGTAGGGGCGACTTTTGGCACCGGGGAGCTGTTTTTT
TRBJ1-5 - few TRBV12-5 CASGLGNQPQHF TGTGCTAGTGGTTTGGGCAATCAGCCCCAGCATTTT
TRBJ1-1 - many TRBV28 CASSFPNTEAFF TGTGCCAGCAGTTTCCCTAACACTGAAGCTTTCTTT
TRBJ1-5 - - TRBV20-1 CSAAGQPQHF TGCAGTGCTGCGGGACAGCCCCAGCATTTT
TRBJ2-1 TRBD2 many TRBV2 CASKRGAEEEQFF TGTGCCAGCAAGCGGGGGGCGGAGGAGGAGCAGTTCTTC
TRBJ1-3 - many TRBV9 CASSVVGVEGNTIYF TGTGCCAGCAGCGTAGTCGGGGTAGAGGGAAACACCATATATTTT
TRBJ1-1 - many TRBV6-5 CASSQFTGNTEAFF TGTGCCAGCAGTCAATTCACAGGGAACACTGAAGCTTTCTTT
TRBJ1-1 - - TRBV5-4 CASSLLENTEAFF TGTGCCAGCAGCTTGTTGGAGAACACTGAAGCTTTCTTT
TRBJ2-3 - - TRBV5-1 CATGASTDTQYF TGCGCCACAGGGGCCAGCACAGATACGCAGTATTTT
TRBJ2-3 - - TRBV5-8 CASSLYSPDTQYF TGTGCCAGCAGCTTGTACAGCCCCGATACGCAGTATTTT
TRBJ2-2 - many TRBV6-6 CASRTGNTGELFF TGTGCCAGCAGGACAGGGAACACCGGGGAGCTGTTTTTT
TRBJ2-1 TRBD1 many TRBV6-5 CASSYSETGGWNEQFF TGTGCCAGCAGTTATTCCGAGACAGGGGGCTGGAATGAGCAGTTCTTC
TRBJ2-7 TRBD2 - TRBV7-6 CASSFSTSGGSSYEQYF TGTGCCAGCAGTTTTTCCACTAGCGGGGGGTCATCCTACGAGCAGTACTTC
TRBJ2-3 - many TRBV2 CARHFPGQTRTDTQYF TGTGCCAGACACTTCCCGGGACAAACTCGCACAGATACGCAGTATTTT
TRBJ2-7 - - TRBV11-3 CASSHGSVKNYEQYF TGTGCCAGCAGTCACGGGAGCGTTAAAAACTACGAGCAGTACTTC
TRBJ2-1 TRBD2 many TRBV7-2 CASSLAQLAGGFWNEQFF TGTGCCAGCAGCTTAGCTCAGTTAGCGGGGGGTTTTTGGAATGAGCAGTTCTTC
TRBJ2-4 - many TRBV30 CAWSVHGVVGKNIQYF TGTGCCTGGAGTGTACACGGGGTGGTGGGCAAAAACATTCAGTACTTC
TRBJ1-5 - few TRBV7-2 CASSSGLQPQHF TGTGCCAGCAGCTCAGGGCTTCAGCCCCAGCATTTT
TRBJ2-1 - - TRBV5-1 CASSSQGGSYNEQFF TGCGCCAGCAGCTCGCAGGGGGGCTCCTACAATGAGCAGTTCTTC
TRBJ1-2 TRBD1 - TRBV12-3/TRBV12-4 CASTTGQGDFYTF TGTGCCAGCACTACCGGACAGGGGGACTTCTACACCTTC
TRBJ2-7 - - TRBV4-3 CASSQGYGIYEQYF TGCGCCAGCAGCCAAGGGTACGGGATCTACGAGCAGTACTTC
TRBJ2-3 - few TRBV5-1 CASKGRDTQYF TGCGCCAGCAAGGGGAGAGATACGCAGTATTTT
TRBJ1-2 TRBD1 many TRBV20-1 CSARKVTGHGYTF TGCAGTGCTAGAAAGGTGACAGGGCATGGCTACACCTTC
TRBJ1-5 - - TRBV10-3 CAISELPDQPQHF TGTGCCATCAGTGAGCTTCCCGATCAGCCCCAGCATTTT
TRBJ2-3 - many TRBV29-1 CSGGVGDTQYF TGCAGCGGCGGGGTGGGCGATACGCAGTATTTT
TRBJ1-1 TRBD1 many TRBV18 CASSQGQPTPKNTEAFF TGTGCCAGCTCACAGGGACAGCCAACTCCGAAAAACACTGAAGCTTTCTTT